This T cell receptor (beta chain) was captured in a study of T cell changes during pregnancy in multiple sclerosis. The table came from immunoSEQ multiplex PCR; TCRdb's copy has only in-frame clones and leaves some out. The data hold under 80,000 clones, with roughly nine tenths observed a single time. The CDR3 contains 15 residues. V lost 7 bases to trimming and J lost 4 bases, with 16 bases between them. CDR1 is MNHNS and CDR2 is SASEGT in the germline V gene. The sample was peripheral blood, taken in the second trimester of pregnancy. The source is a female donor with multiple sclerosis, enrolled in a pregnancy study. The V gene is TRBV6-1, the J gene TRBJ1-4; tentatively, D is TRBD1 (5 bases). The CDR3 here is CASIGDPQLNEKLFF. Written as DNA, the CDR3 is TGTGCCAGCATAGGGGATCCGCAGCTTAATGAAAAACTGTTTTTT.